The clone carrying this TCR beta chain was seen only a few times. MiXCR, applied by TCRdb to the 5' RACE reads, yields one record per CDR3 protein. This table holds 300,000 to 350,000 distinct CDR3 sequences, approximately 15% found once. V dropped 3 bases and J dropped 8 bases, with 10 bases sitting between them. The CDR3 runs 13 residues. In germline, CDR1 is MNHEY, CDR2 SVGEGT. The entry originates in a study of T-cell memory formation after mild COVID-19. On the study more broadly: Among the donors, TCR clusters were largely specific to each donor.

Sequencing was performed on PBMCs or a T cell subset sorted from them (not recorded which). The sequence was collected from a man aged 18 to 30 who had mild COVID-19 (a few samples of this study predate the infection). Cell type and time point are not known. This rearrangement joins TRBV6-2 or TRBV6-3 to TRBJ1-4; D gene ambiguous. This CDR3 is CASSYSGLEKLFF. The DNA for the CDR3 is TGTGCCAGCAGTTATTCAGGACTGGAAAAACTGTTTTTT.